This T cell receptor beta chain was documented in a study of T-cell reconstitution after alpha-beta-depleted transplantation in children. The library targeted TCRbeta and was prepared with unique molecular identifiers. Via MiXCR, TCRdb re-called the PCR reads, giving one row per CDR3 protein. Of fewer than 550,000 distinct CDR3 sequences in the sample, 11% were seen once. Sequenced here: PBMCs from the stem cell graft donor, sampled from the stem cell graft. This TCR was recovered from a human donor who donated a stem cell graft to a child with acute myeloid leukemia.

The CDR3 loop reads CASSPNPDRPNTGELFF. The CDR3 DNA sequence: TGCGCCAGCAGCCCCAACCCGGACAGGCCGAACACCGGGGAGCTGTTTTTT. The J gene is TRBJ2-2, the V gene TRBV5-1, with 7 bases matching TRBD1. V shed 4 bases, J shed 0 bases, and the junction held 9 bases outside the gene matches. The CDR3 covers 17 residues. Looked up from germline, CDR1 is SGHRS and CDR2 is YFSETQ.